This TCR beta chain was sequenced in a study of Ad26.COV2.S vaccination and SARS-CoV-2 variants. Across the whole study: Trial arm assignment for the donor was COV1001 Ad26.COV2.S. Once, or twice with 56 days between doses, Ad26.COV2.S was given intramuscularly. Notes on the study in general: Vaccine recipients had higher spike-specific TCR breadth than placebo recipients.

Regarding treatment: some 20 received Ad26.COV2.S at low or high dose, single or two shots; several received placebo; per-sample allocation not given. Repertoires come from day 63 after the first vaccine or placebo injection. Adults aged 18-55 years in Boston included the donor. The CDR3 has 14 amino acids. Trimming took 4 bases from V and 8 from J; bases not matched to a gene: 4. Germline loops: CDR1 SEHNR, CDR2 FQNEAQ (reference sequence). Profiling relied on immunoSEQ multiplex PCR, and the TCRdb table lists in-frame clones only, not all of them. The sample has about 410,000 clones, 92% seen once. The count of this clone is one. Its antigen is currently unknown.

This sample comprised peripheral blood, obtained in a trial of Ad26.COV2.S vaccine versus placebo. The receptor's source is a person between 18 and 65 years old who received the Ad26.COV2.S COVID-19 vaccine or a placebo. This chain links TRBV7-9 with TRBJ2-4, with TRBD1 matching over 11 bases. Here the CDR3 reads CASSWGQGEDIQYF. The DNA for the CDR3 is TGTGCCAGCAGCTGGGGACAGGGGGAAGACATTCAGTACTTC.